Listed below are T cell receptor beta chains from one sample, sequenced in a study of cytomegalovirus exposure and HLA in healthy donors. The repertoire was sequenced with immunoSEQ multiplex PCR; TCRdb's copy has only in-frame clones and lacks some. Counted here are about 220,000 clones, 60% to 80% occurring once; the ten biggest clones make up 1.8%. Sequencing was performed on PBMCs. Receptors were obtained from a woman younger than 45 in good health and CMV-seronegative. Both conserved end residues are part of each CDR3. The order of the fields is J gene, clone size, V gene, D gene, CDR3 DNA, CDR3 protein. D genes are given only for firm matches. Expanded clones are given a class, and other clones once, few, many or no size at all.

j_gene: TRBJ2-7
abundance: -
v_gene: TRBV6-1
d_gene: -
CDR3nt: TGTGCCAGCAGACTAACCGGGACACGAGCCTACGAGCAGTACTTC
CDR3aa: CASRLTGTRAYEQYF

j_gene: TRBJ1-1
abundance: -
v_gene: TRBV27
d_gene: TRBD1
CDR3nt: TGTGCCAGCAGTCCCTCCCGGACAGGGACCACTGAAGCTTTCTTT
CDR3aa: CASSPSRTGTTEAFF

j_gene: TRBJ2-7
abundance: -
v_gene: TRBV5-1
d_gene: -
CDR3nt: TGCGCCAGCAGCTCCGGGACACGCTACGAGCAGTACTTC
CDR3aa: CASSSGTRYEQYF

j_gene: TRBJ1-1
abundance: -
v_gene: TRBV29-1
d_gene: -
CDR3nt: TGCAGCGTCTACATCGAGGGTATCACTGAAGCTTTCTTT
CDR3aa: CSVYIEGITEAFF

j_gene: TRBJ1-2
abundance: once
v_gene: TRBV6-6
d_gene: -
CDR3nt: TGTGCCAGCAGTTACAGTTCGGGGAACTATGGCTACACCTTC
CDR3aa: CASSYSSGNYGYTF

j_gene: TRBJ1-2
abundance: -
v_gene: TRBV5-4
d_gene: TRBD1
CDR3nt: TGTGCCAGCAGCCCGGGCGGGACAGGGGGATTTGGCTACACCTTC
CDR3aa: CASSPGGTGGFGYTF

j_gene: TRBJ2-5
abundance: -
v_gene: TRBV10-1
d_gene: -
CDR3nt: TGCGCCAGCAGTGAGTCTACGGGAGTAAGAGAGACCCAGTACTTC
CDR3aa: CASSESTGVRETQYF

j_gene: TRBJ2-1
abundance: -
v_gene: TRBV18
d_gene: -
CDR3nt: TGTGCCAGCTCACCACTGGTTCGCGGGGGACAATACAAGCAGTTCTTC
CDR3aa: CASSPLVRGGQYKQFF

j_gene: TRBJ1-1
abundance: -
v_gene: TRBV6-1
d_gene: -
CDR3nt: TGTGCCAGCAGTTTGCTCCGGGACACGTACACTGAAGCTTTCTTT
CDR3aa: CASSLLRDTYTEAFF

j_gene: TRBJ2-3
abundance: -
v_gene: TRBV9
d_gene: -
CDR3nt: TGTGCCAGCAGCGCCCGGGGGGCCACAGATACGCAGTATTTT
CDR3aa: CASSARGATDTQYF

j_gene: TRBJ1-2
abundance: -
v_gene: TRBV6-5
d_gene: -
CDR3nt: TGTGCCAGCAGTTACTCGAAGGACGGGAAAGGAGGCTACACCTTC
CDR3aa: CASSYSKDGKGGYTF

j_gene: TRBJ1-2
abundance: once
v_gene: TRBV29-1
d_gene: TRBD1
CDR3nt: TGCAGCGTTAGGGGACAGGAGTTGCTTCGGGGGGGCTACACCTTC
CDR3aa: CSVRGQELLRGGYTF

j_gene: TRBJ2-2
abundance: -
v_gene: TRBV30
d_gene: TRBD2
CDR3nt: TGTGCCCGAGGGGCAGCGGGAGGGAACACCGGGGAGCTGTTTTTT
CDR3aa: CARGAAGGNTGELFF

j_gene: TRBJ2-5
abundance: -
v_gene: TRBV6-6
d_gene: TRBD1
CDR3nt: TGTGCCAGCAAGACTGGACAGGGTGGCGAGACCCAGTACTTC
CDR3aa: CASKTGQGGETQYF

j_gene: TRBJ1-6
abundance: -
v_gene: TRBV9
d_gene: -
CDR3nt: TGTGCCAGCAGCGCGGAACAGGGCTATAATTCACCCCTCCACTTT
CDR3aa: CASSAEQGYNSPLHF

j_gene: TRBJ1-2
abundance: -
v_gene: TRBV10-3
d_gene: -
CDR3nt: TGTGCCATCAGTGAATGGAGTCCTCTGATGAGTAACTATGGCTACACCTTC
CDR3aa: CAISEWSPLMSNYGYTF

j_gene: TRBJ1-4
abundance: -
v_gene: TRBV9
d_gene: TRBD1
CDR3nt: TGTGCCAGCAGCACAGGGGCGACTAATGAAAAACTGTTTTTT
CDR3aa: CASSTGATNEKLFF

j_gene: TRBJ2-2
abundance: -
v_gene: TRBV30
d_gene: TRBD1
CDR3nt: TGTGCCTCTCACCAGGGACAGGGGAGGACCGGGGAGCTGTTTTTT
CDR3aa: CASHQGQGRTGELFF

j_gene: TRBJ1-3
abundance: -
v_gene: TRBV7-9
d_gene: -
CDR3nt: TGTGCCAGCAGCTGGGGGGGGACGGACTCTGGAAACACCATATATTTT
CDR3aa: CASSWGGTDSGNTIYF

j_gene: TRBJ2-7
abundance: -
v_gene: TRBV5-6
d_gene: TRBD1
CDR3nt: TGTGCCAGCAGCTCCCGACCGGGACAGGTACCGTACGAGCAGTACTTC
CDR3aa: CASSSRPGQVPYEQYF

j_gene: TRBJ2-7
abundance: -
v_gene: TRBV11-2
d_gene: -
CDR3nt: TGTGCCAGCAGCTTACATCCCGAGCAGTACTTC
CDR3aa: CASSLHPEQYF

j_gene: TRBJ1-3
abundance: -
v_gene: TRBV6-5
d_gene: -
CDR3nt: TGTGCCAGCAGTTACTCAGGGGCCGGTGGAAACACCATATATTTT
CDR3aa: CASSYSGAGGNTIYF

j_gene: TRBJ2-2
abundance: few
v_gene: TRBV6-5
d_gene: TRBD1
CDR3nt: TGTGCCAGCAGTACAGGGGGGCACACCGGGGAGCTGTTTTTT
CDR3aa: CASSTGGHTGELFF

j_gene: TRBJ2-1
abundance: -
v_gene: TRBV9
d_gene: TRBD2
CDR3nt: TGTGCCAGCAGCGTATTGCGGGGGGGGAGGAATGAGCAGTTCTTC
CDR3aa: CASSVLRGGRNEQFF

j_gene: TRBJ2-2
abundance: -
v_gene: TRBV6-5
d_gene: -
CDR3nt: TGTGCCAGCAGTTACTCTGGGGGGTTCACCGGGGAGCTGTTTTTT
CDR3aa: CASSYSGGFTGELFF

j_gene: TRBJ2-3
abundance: once
v_gene: TRBV5-4
d_gene: TRBD2
CDR3nt: TGTGCCAGCAGTCTAGCGGGAGGCACAGATACGCAGTATTTT
CDR3aa: CASSLAGGTDTQYF

j_gene: TRBJ1-6
abundance: -
v_gene: TRBV2
d_gene: -
CDR3nt: TGTGCCAGCAGTGAAGATGGAGGGCGCTATAATTCACCCCTCCACTTT
CDR3aa: CASSEDGGRYNSPLHF

j_gene: TRBJ2-2
abundance: -
v_gene: TRBV5-4
d_gene: TRBD2
CDR3nt: TGTGCCAGCAGCGACGGACTAGGAAACACCGGGGAGCTGTTTTTT
CDR3aa: CASSDGLGNTGELFF

j_gene: TRBJ1-1
abundance: -
v_gene: TRBV30
d_gene: -
CDR3nt: TGTGCCTGGCAGACAGGACGAGGCACTGAAGCTTTCTTT
CDR3aa: CAWQTGRGTEAFF

j_gene: TRBJ2-1
abundance: -
v_gene: TRBV7-9
d_gene: TRBD2
CDR3nt: TGTGCCAGCAGCCTATCGACTAGCGGGGTTAGGAATGAGCAGTTCTTC
CDR3aa: CASSLSTSGVRNEQFF

j_gene: TRBJ1-1
abundance: -
v_gene: TRBV5-4
d_gene: -
CDR3nt: TGTGCCAGCAGCTCCCTCAGGGGCACTGAAGCTTTCTTT
CDR3aa: CASSSLRGTEAFF

j_gene: TRBJ2-5
abundance: -
v_gene: TRBV30
d_gene: -
CDR3nt: TGTGCCTGGAGTCTCCTCCGGACTGCCACTGAGACCCAGTACTTC
CDR3aa: CAWSLLRTATETQYF

j_gene: TRBJ2-1
abundance: once
v_gene: TRBV19
d_gene: TRBD2
CDR3nt: TGTGCCAGTAGTCAAACCGGGACTAGCGCTTACAATGAGCAGTTCTTC
CDR3aa: CASSQTGTSAYNEQFF

j_gene: TRBJ1-1
abundance: -
v_gene: TRBV7-9
d_gene: TRBD1
CDR3nt: TGTGCCAGCAGCTTAGGGGGACAGGGAGAGAACACTGAAGCTTTCTTT
CDR3aa: CASSLGGQGENTEAFF

j_gene: TRBJ2-6
abundance: -
v_gene: TRBV7-2
d_gene: -
CDR3nt: TGTGCCAGCAGCCCGCGGGGTGGCGACTCTGGGGCCAACGTCCTGACTTTC
CDR3aa: CASSPRGGDSGANVLTF